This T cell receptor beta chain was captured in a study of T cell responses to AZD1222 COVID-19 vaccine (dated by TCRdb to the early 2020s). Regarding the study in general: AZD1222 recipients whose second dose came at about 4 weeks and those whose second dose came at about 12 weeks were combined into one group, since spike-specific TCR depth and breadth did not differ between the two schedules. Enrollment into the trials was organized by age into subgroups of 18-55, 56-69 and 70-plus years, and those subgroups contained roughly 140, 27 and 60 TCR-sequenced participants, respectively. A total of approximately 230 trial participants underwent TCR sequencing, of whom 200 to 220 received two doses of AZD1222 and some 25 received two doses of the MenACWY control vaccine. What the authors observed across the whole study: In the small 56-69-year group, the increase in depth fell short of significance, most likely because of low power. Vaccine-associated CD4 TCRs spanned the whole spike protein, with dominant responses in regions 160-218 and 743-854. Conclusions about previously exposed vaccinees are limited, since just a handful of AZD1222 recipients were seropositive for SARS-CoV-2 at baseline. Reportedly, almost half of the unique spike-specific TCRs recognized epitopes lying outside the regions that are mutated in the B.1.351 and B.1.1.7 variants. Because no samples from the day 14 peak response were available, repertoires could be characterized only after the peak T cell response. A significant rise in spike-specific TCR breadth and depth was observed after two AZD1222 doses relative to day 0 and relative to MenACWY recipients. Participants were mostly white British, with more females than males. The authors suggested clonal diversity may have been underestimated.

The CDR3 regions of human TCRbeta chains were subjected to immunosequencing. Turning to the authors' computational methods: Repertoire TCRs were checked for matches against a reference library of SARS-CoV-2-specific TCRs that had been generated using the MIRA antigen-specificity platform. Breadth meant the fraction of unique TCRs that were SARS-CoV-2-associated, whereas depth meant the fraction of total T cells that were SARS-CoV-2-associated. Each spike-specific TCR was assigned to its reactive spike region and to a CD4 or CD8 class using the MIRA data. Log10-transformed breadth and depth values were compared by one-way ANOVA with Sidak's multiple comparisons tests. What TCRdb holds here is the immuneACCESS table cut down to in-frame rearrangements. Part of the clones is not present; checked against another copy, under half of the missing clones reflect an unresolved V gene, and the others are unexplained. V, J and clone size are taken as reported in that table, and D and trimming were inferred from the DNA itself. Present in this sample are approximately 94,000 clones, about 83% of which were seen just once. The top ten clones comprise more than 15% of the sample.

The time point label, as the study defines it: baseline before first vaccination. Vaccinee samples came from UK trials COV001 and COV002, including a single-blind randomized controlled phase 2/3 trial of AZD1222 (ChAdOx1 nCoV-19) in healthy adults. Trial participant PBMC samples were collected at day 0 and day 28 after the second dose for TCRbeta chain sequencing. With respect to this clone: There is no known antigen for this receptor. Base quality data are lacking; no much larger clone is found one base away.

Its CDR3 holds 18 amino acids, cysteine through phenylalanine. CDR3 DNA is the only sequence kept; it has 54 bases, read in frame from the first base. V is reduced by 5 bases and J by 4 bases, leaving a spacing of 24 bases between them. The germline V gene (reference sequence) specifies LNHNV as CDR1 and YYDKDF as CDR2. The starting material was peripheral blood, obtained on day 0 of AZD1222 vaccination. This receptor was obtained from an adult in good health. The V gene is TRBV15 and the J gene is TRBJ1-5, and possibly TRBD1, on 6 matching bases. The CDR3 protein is CATSDPTRGQGSNQPQHF. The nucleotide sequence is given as TGTGCCACCAGCGACCCCACCCGTGGCCAGGGGTCAAATCAGCCCCAGCATTTT.